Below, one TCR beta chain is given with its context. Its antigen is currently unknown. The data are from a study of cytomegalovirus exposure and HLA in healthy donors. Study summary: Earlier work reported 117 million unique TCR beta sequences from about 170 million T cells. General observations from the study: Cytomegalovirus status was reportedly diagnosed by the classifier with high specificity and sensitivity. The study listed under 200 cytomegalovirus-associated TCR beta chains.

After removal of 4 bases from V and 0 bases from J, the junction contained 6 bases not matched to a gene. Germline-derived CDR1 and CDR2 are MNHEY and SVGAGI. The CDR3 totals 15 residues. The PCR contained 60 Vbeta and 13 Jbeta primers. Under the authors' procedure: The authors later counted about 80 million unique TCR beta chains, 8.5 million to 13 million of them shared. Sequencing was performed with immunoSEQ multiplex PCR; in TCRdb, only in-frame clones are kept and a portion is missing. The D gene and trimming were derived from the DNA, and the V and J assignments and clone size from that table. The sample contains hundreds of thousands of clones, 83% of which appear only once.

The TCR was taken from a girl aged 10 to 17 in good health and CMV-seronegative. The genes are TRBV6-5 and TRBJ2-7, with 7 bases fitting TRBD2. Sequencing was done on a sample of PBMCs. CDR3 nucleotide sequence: TGTGCCAGCAGTTTAAGAGCGGGGCTCTCCTACGAGCAGTACTTC. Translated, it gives CASSLRAGLSYEQYF.